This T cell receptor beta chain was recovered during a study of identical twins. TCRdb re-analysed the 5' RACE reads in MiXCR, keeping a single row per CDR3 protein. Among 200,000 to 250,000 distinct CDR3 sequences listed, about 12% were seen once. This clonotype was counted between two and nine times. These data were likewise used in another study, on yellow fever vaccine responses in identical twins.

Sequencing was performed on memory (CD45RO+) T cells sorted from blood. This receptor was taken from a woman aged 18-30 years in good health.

Here the CDR3 reads CATSRVRSGTDTQYF. The CDR3 bases are TGTGCCACCAGCAGGGTTAGGTCTGGCACAGATACGCAGTATTTT. This rearrangement joins TRBV15 to TRBJ2-3, with D unclear. This CDR3 region has 15 residues. The V end lost 3 bases, the J end lost 1 base, and 11 bases lay between the germline ends. Germline assignment: CDR1 LNHNV and CDR2 YYDKDF (reference sequence).